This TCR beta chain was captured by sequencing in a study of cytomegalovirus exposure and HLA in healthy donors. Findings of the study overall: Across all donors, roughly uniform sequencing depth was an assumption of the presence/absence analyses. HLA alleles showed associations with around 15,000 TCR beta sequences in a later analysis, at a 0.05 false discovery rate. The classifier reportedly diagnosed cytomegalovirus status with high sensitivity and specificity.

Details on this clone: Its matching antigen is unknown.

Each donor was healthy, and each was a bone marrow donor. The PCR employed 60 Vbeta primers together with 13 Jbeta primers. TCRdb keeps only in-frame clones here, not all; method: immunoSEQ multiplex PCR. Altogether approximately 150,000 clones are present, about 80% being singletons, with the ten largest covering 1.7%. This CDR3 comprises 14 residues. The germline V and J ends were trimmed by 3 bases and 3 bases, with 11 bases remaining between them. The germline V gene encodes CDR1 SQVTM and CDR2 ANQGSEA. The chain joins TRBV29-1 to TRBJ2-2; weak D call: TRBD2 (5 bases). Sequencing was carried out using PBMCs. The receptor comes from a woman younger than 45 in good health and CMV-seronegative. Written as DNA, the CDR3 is TGCAGCGTTGAGCGGGTACAACACACCGGGGAGCTGTTTTTT. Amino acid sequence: CSVERVQHTGELFF.